These 29 T cell receptor beta chains share one sample of origin, sequenced in a study of cytomegalovirus exposure and HLA in healthy donors. 60 Vbeta and 13 Jbeta primers were used in PCR. The protocol was immunoSEQ multiplex PCR, while the TCRdb copy is restricted to in-frame clones and leaves out a portion. The sample holds over 120,000 clones, around 80% seen once. Specimen: PBMCs. All receptors derive from a young woman in good health and CMV-seronegative.

This clone was counted a single time. The chain employs TRBV5-1 and TRBJ2-1; possible D gene TRBD2, 6 bases. The CDR3 covers 14 residues. Deletions cut 0 bases from V and 3 bases from J, with 7 bases between. Germline assignment: CDR1 SGHRS and CDR2 YFSETQ. The CDR3 DNA reads as TGCGCCAGCAGCTTGGATAGCGGCTACAATGAGCAGTTCTTC. As protein: CASSLDSGYNEQFF.

V and J are TRBV4-3 and TRBJ1-2; D not resolved. The CDR3 is 17 amino acids. Germline V gene data show CDR1 as LGHNA and CDR2 as YSLEER. V was shortened by 0 bases and J by 0 bases, with 14 bases between the two germline ends. DNA for the CDR3: TGCGCCAGCAGCCAAGATTTCGACTCGGGGACTAACTATGGCTACACCTTC. Translating gives CASSQDFDSGTNYGYTF.

The chain is built from TRBV2 and TRBJ2-1, with no clear D. Per the germline V gene, CDR1 is SNHLY and CDR2 is FYNNEI. V was shortened by 7 bases and J by 7 bases, with 14 bases between the two germline ends. The CDR3 loop spans 13 amino acids. CDR3 bases: TGTGCCAGCACCCCTAGGTCGCGGAATGAGCAGTTCTTC. The encoded protein is CASTPRSRNEQFF.

This sequence joins TRBV4-1 and TRBJ2-7; TRBD2 is a possible D gene (6 bases). CDR3 length: 14 amino acids. In germline, CDR1 is MGHRA, CDR2 YSYEKL. V was cut by 1 base and J by 4 bases, with 11 bases left in between. This CDR3 is CASSQVSGLYEQYF. The CDR3 DNA sequence: TGCGCCAGCAGCCAAGTGAGCGGGTTATACGAGCAGTACTTC.

The CDR3 loop is CATSRDLAGSKTQETQYF. In DNA, the CDR3 is TGTGCCACCAGCAGAGATTTGGCGGGCAGCAAGACACAAGAGACCCAGTACTTC. This chain connects TRBV15 to TRBJ2-5; TRBD2 is a possible D gene (5 bases). CDR3 length: 18 residues. The germline V and J ends were trimmed by 0 bases and 2 bases, with 19 bases remaining between them. Germline CDR1 and CDR2: LNHNV and YYDKDF (reference sequence).

Only a few counts were recorded for this clone. This chain's CDR3 is CASSHPGQGRTEAFF. CDR3 in DNA: TGTGCCAGCAGTCATCCTGGACAGGGAAGGACTGAAGCTTTCTTT. The chain joins TRBV6-5 to TRBJ1-1, with 8 bases aligning to TRBD1. V was clipped by 5 bases and J by 5 bases; unmatched bases: 10. The CDR3 runs 15 residues. Germline V gives CDR1 MNHEY, CDR2 SVGAGI.

The chain employs TRBV18 and TRBJ2-3; TRBD2 agrees at 16 bases. The length of the CDR3 is 16 residues. Germline assignment: CDR1 KGHSH and CDR2 LQKENI. V shed 5 bases and J 3 bases; nucleotides not matched to a gene: 2. In DNA form, the CDR3 reads TGTGCCAGCTCATCGGGACTAGCGGGGGGGACAGATACGCAGTATTTT. Translated, it gives CASSSGLAGGTDTQYF. Full variable domain (missing parts from reference TRBV18 and TRBJ2-3): NAGVMQNPRHLVRRRGQEARLRCSPMKGHSHVYWYRQLPEEGLKFMVYLQKENIIDESGMPKERFSAEFPKEGPSILRIQQVVRGDSAAYFCASSSGLAGGTDTQYFGPGTRLTVL.

The chain joins TRBV18 to TRBJ2-1, with TRBD2 matching over 9 bases. The CDR3 runs 15 residues. Per the germline V gene, CDR1 is KGHSH and CDR2 is LQKENI. The V and J ends lost 5 bases and 6 bases, in that order; junction bases with no gene match: 8. This CDR3 reads CASSRGAGGLNEQFF. As DNA, the CDR3 is TGTGCCAGCTCAAGAGGAGCGGGGGGACTCAATGAGCAGTTCTTC.

This chain joins TRBV9 and TRBJ1-2; the D is unclear. The germline gives CDR1 SGDLS, CDR2 YYNGEE. This CDR3 spans 15 amino acids. Trimming pared 0 bases from V and 4 bases from J, leaving 13 bases between. The CDR3 DNA sequence: TGTGCCAGCAGCGTAGCGGCGGCTTACACCTATGGCTACACCTTC. It encodes CASSVAAAYTYGYTF.

The chain links TRBV7-3 to TRBJ2-1; 11 positions match TRBD2. The CDR3 is 19 amino acids. With V trimmed by 5 bases and J by 0 bases, 12 bases remained unmatched. Germline V gene lookup returns CDR1 SGHTA and CDR2 FQGTGA. The CDR3 region has the DNA TGTGCCAGCAGCCCCGTCCCGGGACTAGCGGTTAGCTCCTACAATGAGCAGTTCTTC. Translating it yields CASSPVPGLAVSSYNEQFF.

This sequence joins TRBV5-4 and TRBJ2-1; perhaps TRBD1 as D (5 bases). V was cut by 0 bases and J by 8 bases, with 15 bases left in between. Germline CDR1 reads SGHNT; CDR2 reads YYREEE (reference sequence). The length of the CDR3 is 15 residues. This CDR3 is CASSLGQTNRDEQFF. Written as DNA, the CDR3 is TGTGCCAGCAGCTTGGGACAGACAAACCGGGATGAGCAGTTCTTC.

The V call is TRBV7-9, the J call TRBJ1-2; no reliable D call. The V gene's germline CDR1 is SEHNR and CDR2 FQNEAQ (reference sequence). V dropped 5 bases and J dropped 3 bases, with 13 bases sitting between them. This CDR3 has 14 residues. CDR3 in amino acids: CASSPTTQDYGYTF. The CDR3 DNA reads as TGTGCCAGCAGCCCCACTACACAAGACTATGGCTACACCTTC.

The chain carries TRBV5-1 and TRBJ1-2; D is uncertain. Per germline, CDR1 SGHRS and CDR2 YFSETQ. V was clipped by 2 bases and J by 3 bases, with 8 bases between them. This CDR3 has 13 amino acids. The CDR3 nucleotides read TGCGCCAGCAGCTTATTTGGAGACTATGGCTACACCTTC. Translation: CASSLFGDYGYTF.

The chain joins TRBV21-1 to TRBJ1-1. TRBV21-1 represents a pseudogene. The CDR3 contains 16 residues. The CDR3 nucleotides read TGTGCCAGCAGCAAAAGAGTCCGGGGGTCGAACACTGAAGCTTTCTTT. Encoded protein: CASSKRVRGSNTEAFF.

This clone was seen a few times. The V and J genes are TRBV6-1 and TRBJ2-7; 7 bases map to TRBD1. CDR3 size: 12 residues. The germline V gene has CDR1 MNHNS and CDR2 SASEGT. The junction had 2 bases not matched to a gene; V was cut back by 6 bases and J by 3 bases. This CDR3 reads CASSGDSYEQYF. CDR3 sequence (DNA): TGTGCCAGCAGCGGGGACAGCTACGAGCAGTACTTC.

The V gene is TRBV19, the J gene TRBJ1-1, with unresolved D. The CDR3 length is 15 residues. With 5 bases removed from V and 1 base from J, the gap between germline ends came to 14 bases. From germline, CDR1 is LNHDA and CDR2 SQIVND (reference sequence). CDR3 protein: CASSEQVFRNTEAFF. CDR3 DNA: TGTGCCAGTAGTGAGCAGGTTTTCCGGAACACTGAAGCTTTCTTT. Full variable domain (remainder filled in from reference TRBV19 and TRBJ1-1): DGGITQSPKYLFRKEGQNVTLSCEQNLNHDAMYWYRQDPGQGLRLIYYSQIVNDFQKGDIAEGYSVSREKKESFPLTVTSAQKNPTAFYLCASSEQVFRNTEAFFGQGTRLTVV.

The gene calls are TRBV7-9 and TRBJ1-5; the match to TRBD1 covers 8 bases. Germline V lookup: CDR1 SEHNR, CDR2 FQNEAQ (reference sequence). The CDR3 is 15 residues long. J lost 5 bases, V lost 5 bases, and 8 bases had no gene match. CDR3 in DNA: TGTGCCAGCAGCCGCACAGGGGGGTATGATCAGCCCCAGCATTTT. Translated, it gives CASSRTGGYDQPQHF.

Remarks on this clone: Other nucleotide sequences from this sample produce the same CDR3. The chain links TRBV2 to TRBJ2-7, with D maybe TRBD1 (5 bases). This CDR3 spans 17 amino acids. CDR1 and CDR2 (germline): SNHLY, FYNNEI. V was clipped by 4 bases and J by 0 bases, with 19 bases between them. This CDR3 reads CASSAPSDIGTSYEQYF. CDR3 bases: TGTGCCAGCAGTGCACCTTCGGACATCGGCACCTCCTACGAGCAGTACTTC.

The CDR3 spells CASSNPEGYEQYF. DNA of the CDR3: TGTGCCAGTAGTAATCCAGAGGGCTACGAGCAGTACTTC. The chain links TRBV19 to TRBJ2-7; perhaps TRBD2 as D (5 bases). Germline assignment: CDR1 LNHDA and CDR2 SQIVND (reference sequence). The CDR3 covers 13 residues. Trimming took off 4 bases at V and 3 bases at J, with 10 bases between the two ends.

The rearrangement joins TRBV21-1 to TRBJ2-7; the tabulated D call, TRBD1, remains unverified against the DNA. TRBV21-1 is a pseudogene locus. The CDR3 is made up of 16 amino acids. The CDR3: CASSKDQGRRSYEQYF. The CDR3 DNA reads TGTGCCAGCAGCAAAGATCAGGGCCGACGTTCCTACGAGCAGTACTTC.

V and J are TRBV14 and TRBJ2-3; 7 nucleotides match TRBD2. This CDR3 has 16 residues. V lost 3 bases and J lost 1; bases outside the gene matches: 7. CDR1 is SGHDN, CDR2 FVKESK, per germline. The CDR3 DNA reads as TGTGCCAGCAGCCAGCGGGAGACGGTCGGCACAGATACGCAGTATTTT. Translated: CASSQRETVGTDTQYF.

This chain connects TRBV29-1 to TRBJ2-1; D remains unclear. Between the trimmed V and J ends, which lost 6 bases and 6 bases, there was a span of 9 bases. The CDR3 runs to 11 residues. CDR1 and CDR2 from the germline V gene are SQVTM and ANQGSEA. The CDR3 nucleotides read TGCAGCGTGGAGTCCGGCAATGAGCAGTTCTTC. Its translation is CSVESGNEQFF.

The gene calls are TRBV25-1 and TRBJ1-4; D remains ambiguous. V was clipped by 3 bases and J by 3 bases, with 8 bases between them. CDR1 and CDR2 (germline): MGHDK, SYGVNS. The CDR3 runs 14 residues. CDR3 nucleotides: TGTGCCAGCAGTGATCGTGGGCCTAATGAAAAACTGTTTTTT. Its protein product is CASSDRGPNEKLFF.

This chain links TRBV27 with TRBJ1-4, with D possibly TRBD1 on 5 matching bases. CDR3 size: 15 residues. CDR1 and CDR2 from the germline V gene are MNHEY and SMNVEV (reference sequence). V shed 1 base and J shed 2 bases, with 8 bases lying between them. The CDR3 spells CASSLYRGTNEKLFF. The CDR3 region has the DNA TGTGCCAGCAGTTTATACCGGGGGACTAATGAAAAACTGTTTTTT.

The rearrangement joins TRBV29-1 to TRBJ2-7; D remains unclear. Trimming cost V 0 bases and J 0 bases, with 12 bases left between them. CDR3 size: 15 residues. From germline, CDR1 is SQVTM and CDR2 ANQGSEA. This chain's CDR3 is CSVEENVSYSYEQYF. DNA for the CDR3: TGCAGCGTTGAAGAGAACGTCAGTTACTCCTACGAGCAGTACTTC.

This chain joins TRBV7-8 and TRBJ1-2; possible D gene TRBD1, 6 bases. Germline assignment: CDR1 SGHVS and CDR2 FQNEAQ. The length of the CDR3 is 20 residues. With 0 bases removed from V and 0 bases from J, the gap between germline ends came to 23 bases. CDR3: CASSLARGGVGRRSNYGYTF. The DNA for the CDR3 is TGTGCCAGCAGCTTAGCGAGGGGGGGGGTCGGCAGACGATCTAACTATGGCTACACCTTC.

The chain links TRBV7-9 to TRBJ2-7; TRBD2 matches at 12 bases. CDR1 SEHNR and CDR2 FQNEAQ come from the germline V gene (reference sequence). V gave up 3 bases and J gave up 2 bases; unmatched junction bases: 5. CDR3 size: 16 residues. CDR3 loop: CASSLVLAGGPYEQYF. In DNA form, the CDR3 reads TGTGCCAGCAGCTTGGTTCTAGCGGGGGGGCCCTACGAGCAGTACTTC.

This chain joins TRBV25-1 and TRBJ2-3; 8 bases are shared with TRBD1. The J segment lost 1 base and the V segment lost 2 bases, leaving 5 bases of the junction unmatched. This CDR3 is built from 16 residues. CDR1 and CDR2 from the germline V gene are MGHDK and SYGVNS. The DNA for the CDR3 is TGTGCCAGCAGTGAAACAGTGGGACAGGGCACAGATACGCAGTATTTT. Translation gives CASSETVGQGTDTQYF.

CDR3 coding DNA: TGTGCCAGCAGCTTGGATGGGACTAGAATTTTCGATGAGCAGTTCTTC. This translates into CASSLDGTRIFDEQFF. The rearrangement uses TRBV5-6 and TRBJ2-1, with 8 positions matching TRBD2. From germline, CDR1 is SGHDT and CDR2 YYEEEE. The CDR3 is 16 residues long. The J segment lost 8 bases and the V segment lost 0 bases, leaving 10 bases of the junction unmatched. The complete variable domain, with remaining parts taken from reference TRBV5-6 and TRBJ2-1, reads DAGVTQSPTHLIKTRGQQVTLRCSPKSGHDTVSWYQQALGQGPQFIFQYYEEEERQRGNFPDRFSGHQFPNYSSELNVNALLLGDSALYLCASSLDGTRIFDEQFFGPGTRLTVL.